The clone carrying this TCR beta chain was observed at least ten times. The antigen remains undetermined. The data belong to a study of T-cell reconstitution after alpha-beta-depleted transplantation in children. Study observations and caveats: Approximately two months post-transplant, alpha-beta T cells reportedly originated from several hundred expanded graft clones. When one year had passed after transplant, most T-cell counts and diversity came from newly produced T cells.

The TCRbeta library was prepared with unique molecular identifiers. MiXCR, run by TCRdb on the PCR reads, gives a single entry per CDR3 protein. The sample records roughly 200,000 distinct CDR3 sequences, under 13% being singletons. Trimming pared 6 bases from V and 0 bases from J, leaving 18 bases between. Per the germline V gene, CDR1 is MNHNS and CDR2 is SASEGT. The CDR3 loop spans 17 amino acids. The source was PBMCs, collected before TCRalphabeta/CD19-depleted stem cell transplant. This sequence was found in a child under two years old with acute myeloid leukemia, due to receive a stem cell transplant. This chain connects TRBV6-1 to TRBJ2-4, with TRBD2 as a possible D gene (6 bases). CDR3 protein: CASSPTHGTLAKNIQYF. CDR3 nucleotides: TGTGCCAGCAGCCCAACCCACGGGACTCTAGCCAAAAACATTCAGTACTTC.